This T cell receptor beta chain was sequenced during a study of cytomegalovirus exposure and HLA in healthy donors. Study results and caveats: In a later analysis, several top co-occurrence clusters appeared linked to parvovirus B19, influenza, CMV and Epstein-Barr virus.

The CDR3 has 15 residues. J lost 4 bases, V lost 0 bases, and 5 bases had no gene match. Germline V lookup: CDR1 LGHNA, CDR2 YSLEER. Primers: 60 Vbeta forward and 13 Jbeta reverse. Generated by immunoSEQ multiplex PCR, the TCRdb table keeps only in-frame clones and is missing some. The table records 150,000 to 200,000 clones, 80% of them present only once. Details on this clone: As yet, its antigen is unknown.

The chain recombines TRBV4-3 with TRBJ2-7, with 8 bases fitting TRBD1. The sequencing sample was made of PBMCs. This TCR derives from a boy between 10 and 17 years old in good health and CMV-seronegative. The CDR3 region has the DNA TGCGCCAGCAGCCAAGATGTGGGACAGGCTTACGAGCAGTACTTC. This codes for CASSQDVGQAYEQYF.